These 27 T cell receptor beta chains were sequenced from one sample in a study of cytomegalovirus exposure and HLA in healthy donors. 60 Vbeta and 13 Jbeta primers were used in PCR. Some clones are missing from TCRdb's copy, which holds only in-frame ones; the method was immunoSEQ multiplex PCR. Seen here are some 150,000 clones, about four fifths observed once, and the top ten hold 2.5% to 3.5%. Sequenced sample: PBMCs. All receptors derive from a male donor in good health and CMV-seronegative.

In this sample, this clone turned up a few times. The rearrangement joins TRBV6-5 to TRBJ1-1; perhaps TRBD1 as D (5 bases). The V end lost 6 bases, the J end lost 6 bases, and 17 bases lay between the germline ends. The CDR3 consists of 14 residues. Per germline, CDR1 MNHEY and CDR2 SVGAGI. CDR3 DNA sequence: TGTGCCAGCAGGTACCGGGGGATGAGCGCTGAAGCTTTCTTT. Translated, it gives CASRYRGMSAEAFF.

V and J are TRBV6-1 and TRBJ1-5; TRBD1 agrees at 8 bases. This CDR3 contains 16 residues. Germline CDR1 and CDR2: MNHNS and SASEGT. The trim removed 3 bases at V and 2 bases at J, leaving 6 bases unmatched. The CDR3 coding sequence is TGTGCCAGCAGTGAGAGGACAGGGCTTGGCAATCAGCCCCAGCATTTT. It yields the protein CASSERTGLGNQPQHF.

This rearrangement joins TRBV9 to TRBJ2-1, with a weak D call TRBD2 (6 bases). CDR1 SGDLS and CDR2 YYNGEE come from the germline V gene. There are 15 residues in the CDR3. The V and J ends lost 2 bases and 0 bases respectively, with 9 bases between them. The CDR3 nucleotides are TGTGCCAGCAGCGTCGGACTAAACTCCTACAATGAGCAGTTCTTC. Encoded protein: CASSVGLNSYNEQFF.

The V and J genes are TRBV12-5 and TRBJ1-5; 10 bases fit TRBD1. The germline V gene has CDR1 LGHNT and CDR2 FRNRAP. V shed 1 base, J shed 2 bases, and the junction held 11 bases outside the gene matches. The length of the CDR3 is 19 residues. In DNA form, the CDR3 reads TGTGCTAGTGGTTTGGGGGCGAGGGACAGGGGTCCACGCAATCAGCCCCAGCATTTT. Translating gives CASGLGARDRGPRNQPQHF. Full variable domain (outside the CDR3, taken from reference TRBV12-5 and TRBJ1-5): DARVTQTPRHKVTEMGQEVTMRCQPILGHNTVFWYRQTMMQGLELLAYFRNRAPLDDSGMPKDRFSAEMPDATLATLKIQPSEPRDSAVYFCASGLGARDRGPRNQPQHFGDGTRLSIL.

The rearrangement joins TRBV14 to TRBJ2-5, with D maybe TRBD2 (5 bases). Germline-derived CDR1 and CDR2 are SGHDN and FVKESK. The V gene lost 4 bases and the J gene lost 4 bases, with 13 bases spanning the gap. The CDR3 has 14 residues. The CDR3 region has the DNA TGTGCCAGCAGCCGGACCGGGGTTGTAGAGACCCAGTACTTC. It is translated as CASSRTGVVETQYF.

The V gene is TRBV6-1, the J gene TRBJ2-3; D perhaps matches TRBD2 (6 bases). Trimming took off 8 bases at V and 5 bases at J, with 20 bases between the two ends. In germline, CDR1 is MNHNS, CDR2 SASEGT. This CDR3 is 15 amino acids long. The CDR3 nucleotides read TGTGCCAGCCACCCCCATCCGGGAGTAGGAGATACGCAGTATTTT. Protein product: CASHPHPGVGDTQYF.

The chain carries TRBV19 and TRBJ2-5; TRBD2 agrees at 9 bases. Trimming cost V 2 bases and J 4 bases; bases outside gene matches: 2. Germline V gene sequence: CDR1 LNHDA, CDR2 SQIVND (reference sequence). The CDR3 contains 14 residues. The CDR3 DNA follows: TGTGCCAGTAGTATACTAGCGGGATCAGAGACCCAGTACTTC. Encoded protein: CASSILAGSETQYF. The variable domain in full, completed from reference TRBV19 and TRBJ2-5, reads DGGITQSPKYLFRKEGQNVTLSCEQNLNHDAMYWYRQDPGQGLRLIYYSQIVNDFQKGDIAEGYSVSREKKESFPLTVTSAQKNPTAFYLCASSILAGSETQYFGPGTRLLVL.

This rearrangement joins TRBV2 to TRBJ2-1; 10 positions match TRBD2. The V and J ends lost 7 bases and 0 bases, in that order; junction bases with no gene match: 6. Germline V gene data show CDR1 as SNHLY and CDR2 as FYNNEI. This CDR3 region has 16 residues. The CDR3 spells CASKILAGSSYNEQFF. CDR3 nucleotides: TGTGCCAGCAAAATACTAGCGGGAAGCTCCTACAATGAGCAGTTCTTC.

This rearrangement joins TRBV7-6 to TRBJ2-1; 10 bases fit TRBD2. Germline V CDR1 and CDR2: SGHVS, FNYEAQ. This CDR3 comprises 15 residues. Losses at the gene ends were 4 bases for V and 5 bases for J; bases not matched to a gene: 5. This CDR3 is CASSSGLATDNEQFF. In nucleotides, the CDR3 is TGTGCCAGCAGCTCGGGACTAGCGACCGACAATGAGCAGTTCTTC.

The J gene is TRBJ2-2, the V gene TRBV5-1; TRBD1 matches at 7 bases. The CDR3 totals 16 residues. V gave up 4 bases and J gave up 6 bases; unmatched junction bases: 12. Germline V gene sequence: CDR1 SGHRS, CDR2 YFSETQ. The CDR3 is CASSATGMVAAGELFF. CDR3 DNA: TGCGCCAGCAGCGCGACAGGGATGGTGGCAGCCGGGGAGCTGTTTTTT.

In DNA form, the CDR3 reads TGTGCCAGCAGCCAATGGTGGGGGACAGGGAGCTCCTACGAGCAGTACTTC. Translated, it gives CASSQWWGTGSSYEQYF. V usage is TRBV7-9 and J usage is TRBJ2-7; 9 bases are shared with TRBD1. The germline V gene encodes CDR1 SEHNR and CDR2 FQNEAQ (reference sequence). V shed 5 bases, J shed 0 bases, and the junction held 11 bases outside the gene matches. The CDR3 loop spans 17 amino acids.

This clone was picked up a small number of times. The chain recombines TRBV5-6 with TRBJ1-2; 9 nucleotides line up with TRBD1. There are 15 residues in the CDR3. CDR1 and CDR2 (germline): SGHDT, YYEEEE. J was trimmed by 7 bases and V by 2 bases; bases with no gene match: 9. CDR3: CASSLTGGGGFGYTF. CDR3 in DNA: TGTGCCAGCAGCTTAACAGGGGGCGGCGGGTTTGGCTACACCTTC.

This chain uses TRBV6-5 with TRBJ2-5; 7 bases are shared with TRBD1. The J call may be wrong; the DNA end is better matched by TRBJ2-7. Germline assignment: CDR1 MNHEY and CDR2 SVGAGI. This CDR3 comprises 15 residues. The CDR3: CASSTSWDSYYEQYF. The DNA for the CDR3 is TGTGCCAGCAGTACCTCGTGGGACAGCTACTACGAGCAGTACTTC.

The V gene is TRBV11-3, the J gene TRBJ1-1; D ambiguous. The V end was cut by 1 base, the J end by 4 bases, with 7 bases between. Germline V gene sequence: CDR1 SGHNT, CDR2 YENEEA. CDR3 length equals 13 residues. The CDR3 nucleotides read TGTGCCAGCAGCTTAGGGCTAGGCACTGAAGCTTTCTTT. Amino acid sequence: CASSLGLGTEAFF.

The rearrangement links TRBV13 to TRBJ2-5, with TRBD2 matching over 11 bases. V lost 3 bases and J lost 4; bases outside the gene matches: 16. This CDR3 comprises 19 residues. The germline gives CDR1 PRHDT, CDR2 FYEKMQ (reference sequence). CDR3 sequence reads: CASSFSGLAEEQDLETQYF. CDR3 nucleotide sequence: TGTGCCAGCAGCTTTTCGGGACTAGCGGAGGAACAAGATCTAGAGACCCAGTACTTC.

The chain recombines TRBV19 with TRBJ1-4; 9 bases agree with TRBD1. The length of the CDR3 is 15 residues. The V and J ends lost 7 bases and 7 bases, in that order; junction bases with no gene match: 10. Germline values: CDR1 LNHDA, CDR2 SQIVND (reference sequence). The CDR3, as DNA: TGTGCCAGTAATTACCGGAACAGGGGGCCTGAAAAACTGTTTTTT. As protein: CASNYRNRGPEKLFF.

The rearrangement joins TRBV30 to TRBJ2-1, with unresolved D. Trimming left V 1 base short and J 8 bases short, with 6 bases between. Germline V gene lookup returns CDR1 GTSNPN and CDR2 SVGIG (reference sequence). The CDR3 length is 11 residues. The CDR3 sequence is CAWSELDEQFF. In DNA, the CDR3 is TGTGCCTGGAGTGAGCTCGATGAGCAGTTCTTC.

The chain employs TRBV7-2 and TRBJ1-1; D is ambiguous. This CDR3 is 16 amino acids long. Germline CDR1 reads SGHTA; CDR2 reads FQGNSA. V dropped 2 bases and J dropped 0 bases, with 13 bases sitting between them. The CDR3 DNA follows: TGTGCCAGCAGCTTACAAGGGATCGGGATGAACACTGAAGCTTTCTTT. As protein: CASSLQGIGMNTEAFF.

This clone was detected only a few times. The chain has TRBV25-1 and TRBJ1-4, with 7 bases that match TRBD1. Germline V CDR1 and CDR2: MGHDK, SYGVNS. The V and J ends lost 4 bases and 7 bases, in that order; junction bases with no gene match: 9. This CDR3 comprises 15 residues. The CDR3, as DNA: TGTGCCAGCAGTGCAACTAGGGCAGGGGGTGAAAAACTGTTTTTT. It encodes CASSATRAGGEKLFF.

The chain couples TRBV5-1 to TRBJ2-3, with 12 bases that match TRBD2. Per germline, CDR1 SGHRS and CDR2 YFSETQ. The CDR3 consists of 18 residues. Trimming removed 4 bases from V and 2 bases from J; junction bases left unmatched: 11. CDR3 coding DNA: TGCGCCAGCAGCACCCGTCGCCTAGCGGGAGGGTACACAGATACGCAGTATTTT. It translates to CASSTRRLAGGYTDTQYF.

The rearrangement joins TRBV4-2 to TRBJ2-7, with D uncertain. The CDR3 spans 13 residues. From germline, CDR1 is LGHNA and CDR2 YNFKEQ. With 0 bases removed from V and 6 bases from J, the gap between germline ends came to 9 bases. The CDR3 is CASSQELLREQYF. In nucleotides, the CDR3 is TGTGCCAGCAGCCAAGAACTTCTGCGCGAGCAGTACTTC.

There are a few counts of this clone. Here the CDR3 reads CASSQVPIGGVGSPLHF. The CDR3, as DNA: TGCGCCAGCAGTCAAGTACCGATCGGGGGAGTAGGGTCACCCCTCCACTTT. V and J are TRBV23-1 and TRBJ1-6, with D perhaps matching TRBD1 (5 bases). TRBV23-1 is recorded as an ORF, its role being uncertain. The CDR3 totals 17 residues. With 2 bases removed from V and 10 bases from J, the gap between germline ends came to 21 bases.

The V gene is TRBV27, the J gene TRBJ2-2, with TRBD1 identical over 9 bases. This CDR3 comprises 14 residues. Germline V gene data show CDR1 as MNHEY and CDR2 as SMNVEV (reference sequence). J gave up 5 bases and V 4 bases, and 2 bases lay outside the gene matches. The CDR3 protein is CASSWGQGTGELFF. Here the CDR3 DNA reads TGTGCCAGCAGTTGGGGACAGGGTACCGGGGAGCTGTTTTTT.

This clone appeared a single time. CDR3 region: CASSFGTNTYEQYF. The DNA for the CDR3 is TGTGCCAGCAGCTTCGGGACAAATACCTACGAGCAGTACTTC. V and J are TRBV5-6 and TRBJ2-7; D is possibly TRBD1 (6 bases). The length of the CDR3 is 14 residues. V lost 2 bases and J 2 bases, leaving 11 bases between the germline ends. CDR1 SGHDT and CDR2 YYEEEE come from the germline V gene.

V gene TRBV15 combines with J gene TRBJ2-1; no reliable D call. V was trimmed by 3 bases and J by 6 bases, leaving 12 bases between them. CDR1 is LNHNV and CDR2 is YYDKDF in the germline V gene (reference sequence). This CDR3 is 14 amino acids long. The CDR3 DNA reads TGTGCCACCAGCAGTTTAGTAAGCGCCAATGAGCAGTTCTTC. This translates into CATSSLVSANEQFF.

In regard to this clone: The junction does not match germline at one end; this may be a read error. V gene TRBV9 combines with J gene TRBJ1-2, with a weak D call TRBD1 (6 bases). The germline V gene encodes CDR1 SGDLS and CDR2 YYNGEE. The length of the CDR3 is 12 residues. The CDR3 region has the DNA TGTGCCAGCAGCGAGGGACAATACGGCTACCCCTTC. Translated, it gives CASSEGQYGYPF.

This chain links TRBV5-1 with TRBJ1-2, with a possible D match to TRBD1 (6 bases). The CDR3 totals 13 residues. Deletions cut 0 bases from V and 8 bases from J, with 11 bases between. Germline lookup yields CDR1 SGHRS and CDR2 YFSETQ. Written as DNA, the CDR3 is TGCGCCAGCAGCTTGGAAGGACAGTCCGGCTACACCTTC. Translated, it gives CASSLEGQSGYTF.